This is a list of T cell receptor beta chains from one sample in a study of cytomegalovirus exposure and HLA in healthy donors. TCRdb's copy holds only in-frame clones and misses some; the assay was immunoSEQ multiplex PCR. Seen here are over 120,000 clones, approximately 80% observed once, and the top ten hold 4.5%. Sequencing input: PBMCs. These receptors were obtained from a man aged 35-49 years in good health and CMV-seronegative. The CDR3 runs from the conserved cysteine through the conserved F or W. The D gene is left open where the match is weak. Part of the rows lack a size; the others show once, few, many or a class for expanded clones.

V: TRBV18
size: NA
J: TRBJ2-7
D: TRBD1
DNA: TGTGCCAGCTCACCACGGCTCGGGCAGGGGGTCTACGAGCAGTACTTC
CDR3: CASSPRLGQGVYEQYF

V: TRBV18
size: NA
J: TRBJ1-6
D: NA
DNA: TGTGCCAGCTCACCACAACGAGAACTTCTTAATTCACCCCTCCACTTT
CDR3: CASSPQRELLNSPLHF

V: TRBV6-5
size: few
J: TRBJ2-2
D: NA
DNA: TGTGCCAGCAGGCGCCTGAGGGAAACCGGGGAGCTGTTTTTT
CDR3: CASRRLRETGELFF

V: TRBV9
size: NA
J: TRBJ1-3
D: NA
DNA: TGTGCCAGCAGCCCGGACAGTCTAGGAGGAAACACCATATATTTT
CDR3: CASSPDSLGGNTIYF

V: TRBV18
size: NA
J: TRBJ2-5
D: NA
DNA: TGTGCCAGCTCACCGCCGGGGACAAGTCAAGAGACCCAGTACTTC
CDR3: CASSPPGTSQETQYF

V: TRBV4-3
size: NA
J: TRBJ2-7
D: TRBD2
DNA: TGCGCCAGCAGCCAAGAACTGACTAGCGGGGTTAGCTACGAGCAGTACTTC
CDR3: CASSQELTSGVSYEQYF

V: TRBV2
size: NA
J: TRBJ2-5
D: NA
DNA: TGTGCCAGCAAAGTAGGACAGTACCAAGAGACCCAGTACTTC
CDR3: CASKVGQYQETQYF

V: TRBV27
size: NA
J: TRBJ2-5
D: TRBD1
DNA: TGTGCCAGCAGCAGGGGGTACAGGGGAGAGACCCAGTACTTC
CDR3: CASSRGYRGETQYF

V: TRBV28
size: NA
J: TRBJ1-6
D: NA
DNA: TGTGCCAGCATAAATGGACAGAAGAATTCACCCCTCCACTTT
CDR3: CASINGQKNSPLHF

V: TRBV10-3
size: NA
J: TRBJ2-7
D: TRBD1
DNA: TGTGCCATCGGACAGGGGATCTCCTACGAGCAGTACTTC
CDR3: CAIGQGISYEQYF

V: TRBV19
size: NA
J: TRBJ1-1
D: NA
DNA: TGTGCCATCCTTTTTACAGGGACCAGAAGCCCCGGGACTGAAGCTTTCTTT
CDR3: CAILFTGTRSPGTEAFF

V: TRBV9
size: NA
J: TRBJ2-2
D: NA
DNA: TGTGCCAGCAGCGTAGAATCAACTAGCCTCACCGGGGAGCTGTTTTTT
CDR3: CASSVESTSLTGELFF

V: TRBV19
size: few
J: TRBJ1-1
D: NA
DNA: TGTGCCAGTAGTAGTCAGGGATTAACTGAAGCTTTCTTT
CDR3: CASSSQGLTEAFF

V: TRBV11-2
size: NA
J: TRBJ2-5
D: TRBD2
DNA: TGTGCCAGCAGCTTCAAGCGGGGAGAAAAGCTAGAGACCCAGTACTTC
CDR3: CASSFKRGEKLETQYF

V: TRBV4-2
size: NA
J: TRBJ1-4
D: NA
DNA: TGTGCCAGCAGCCAAGAGGCGGGGGGCAGTGAAAAACTGTTTTTT
CDR3: CASSQEAGGSEKLFF

V: TRBV27
size: NA
J: TRBJ2-7
D: TRBD1
DNA: TGTGCCAGCGGGGACAGGGGTCACTACGAGCAGTACTTC
CDR3: CASGDRGHYEQYF

V: TRBV11-3
size: NA
J: TRBJ2-2
D: TRBD2
DNA: TGTGCCAGCAGCTTAGCAGCGGGGGGTAGAGCCGGGGAGCTGTTTTTT
CDR3: CASSLAAGGRAGELFF

V: TRBV7-9
size: few
J: TRBJ1-4
D: NA
DNA: TGTGCCAGCAGCCCTTTCAGCGGACTGTCAGAGGAAAAACTGTTTTTT
CDR3: CASSPFSGLSEEKLFF

V: TRBV4-2
size: NA
J: TRBJ2-7
D: NA
DNA: TGTGCCAGCAGCCAGGGGGCCGGGCAGTACTTC
CDR3: CASSQGAGQYF

V: TRBV28
size: NA
J: TRBJ1-2
D: NA
DNA: TGTGCCAGCAGTTTCACCCATATGGGAGGAGGACCTGGCTACACCTTC
CDR3: CASSFTHMGGGPGYTF

V: TRBV28
size: NA
J: TRBJ2-2
D: TRBD1
DNA: TGTGCCAGCAGTTGGGAGCCTGGCAGGGGGCCGGGCACCGGGGAGCTGTTTTTT
CDR3: CASSWEPGRGPGTGELFF